This T cell receptor (beta chain) came from a study of T cells in Graves' hyperthyroidism and ophthalmopathy. No ophthalmopathy progression within 18 months constituted stable Graves' hyperthyroidism. Germline assignment: CDR1 ENHRY and CDR2 SYGVKD. With 7 bases clipped from V and 4 bases from J, the junction kept 4 bases outside the gene matches. This CDR3 contains 15 residues. Amplification of TCR beta CDR3 regions was performed using RNA transcripts as template. The TCR CDR3 was amplified in a first-round RT-PCR using the HTBI primer set. One entry per CDR3 protein, called by TCRdb with MiXCR from the multiplex PCR reads. The sample gives around 340,000 distinct CDR3 sequences, 14% of which show up once; roughly 24% is in the top ten. This clonotype was observed a few times.

This chain joins TRBV10-3 and TRBJ2-1; 13 bases are shared with TRBD2. This sequence was found in a woman aged 30 to 39 with Graves' hyperthyroidism. Sequenced input: blood. CDR3 region: CAITEGLAGYNEQFF. The CDR3 nucleotides are TGTGCCATCACCGAGGGACTAGCGGGGTACAATGAGCAGTTCTTC.